Listed below are T cell receptor beta chains from one sample, sequenced in a study of CD8+ T cells in alopecia areata. Method: immunoSEQ multiplex PCR; TCRdb's copy keeps in-frame clones and lacks some. The sample lists 90,000 to 100,000 clones, roughly two fifths occurring once. Sample: CD4+ T cells sorted from blood. The receptors stem from a human donor with alopecia areata. The CDR3 runs from the conserved cysteine through the conserved F or W. A D gene is named only where the DNA matches it firmly. Size tells how often a clone was seen (once, few, many) or the class of an expanded clone, and some rows leave it out.

TRBD1	few	TRBV5-1	TRBJ2-3	CASSPGTVHTDTQYF	TGCGCCAGCAGCCCCGGGACAGTCCACACAGATACGCAGTATTTT
NA	NA	TRBV18	TRBJ2-5	CASSQQYQETQYF	TGTGCCAGCTCACAACAGTACCAAGAGACCCAGTACTTC
NA	few	TRBV28	TRBJ2-7	CASSLSLGPRREQYF	TGTGCCAGCAGCCTATCTCTGGGACCGCGCCGGGAGCAGTACTTC
NA	few	TRBV29-1	TRBJ1-2	CSVEDPSRRVVYGYTF	TGCAGCGTTGAAGATCCTTCCAGGAGAGTGGTCTATGGCTACACCTTC
NA	NA	TRBV2	TRBJ1-4	CASSGYRDRTNEKLFF	TGTGCCAGCAGTGGGTACCGGGACCGAACTAATGAAAAACTGTTTTTT
NA	NA	TRBV15	TRBJ2-7	CATSPGRRPEQYF	TGTGCCACCAGTCCGGGACGGAGACCCGAGCAGTACTTC
NA	NA	TRBV30	TRBJ1-1	CAWSVGLATEAFF	TGTGCCTGGAGTGTAGGTCTCGCCACTGAAGCTTTCTTT
NA	few	TRBV19	TRBJ2-4	CASSIGGPRNIQYF	TGTGCCAGTAGTATCGGGGGGCCCCGGAACATTCAGTACTTC
NA	NA	TRBV6-5	TRBJ2-7	CASSDAGNQYF	TGTGCCAGCAGTGACGCCGGCAACCAGTACTTC
NA	once	TRBV2	TRBJ1-5	CASSEGVRGSLPQHF	TGTGCCAGCAGTGAAGGGGTCAGGGGAAGTCTGCCCCAGCATTTT
TRBD1	NA	TRBV6-5	TRBJ2-7	CASSYQGAGSYEQYF	TGTGCCAGCAGTTATCAGGGGGCTGGCTCCTACGAGCAGTACTTC
NA	NA	TRBV28	TRBJ1-5	CASSFVMSGKSNQPQHF	TGTGCCAGCAGTTTTGTAATGAGTGGGAAAAGTAATCAGCCCCAGCATTTT
NA	NA	TRBV4-1	TRBJ2-1	CASSQDLQYNEQFF	TGCGCCAGCAGCCAAGATCTACAGTACAATGAGCAGTTCTTC
NA	NA	TRBV27	TRBJ2-3	CASPGGPDTQYF	TGTGCCAGCCCCGGGGGGCCAGATACGCAGTATTTT
NA	NA	TRBV2	TRBJ2-7	CASSELYEQYF	TGTGCCAGCAGTGAACTCTACGAGCAGTACTTC
NA	NA	TRBV7-4	TRBJ2-7	CASSLAGRKYEQYF	TGTGCCAGCAGCTTAGCCGGCAGGAAATACGAGCAGTACTTC
NA	once	TRBV5-6	TRBJ2-7	CASSSARGEQYF	TGTGCCAGCAGCTCGGCGCGTGGCGAGCAGTACTTC
TRBD1	few	TRBV28	TRBJ1-5	CASSLNSGQRSNQPQHF	TGTGCCAGCAGTCTGAACTCGGGACAGCGTAGCAATCAGCCCCAGCATTTT
TRBD1	NA	TRBV30	TRBJ1-1	CAWRQGVVTEAFF	TGTGCCTGGAGGCAGGGGGTAGTCACTGAAGCTTTCTTT
NA	NA	TRBV7-3	TRBJ2-1	CASSLSRSNEQFF	TGTGCCAGCAGCTTATCTAGGAGCAATGAGCAGTTCTTC
NA	NA	TRBV4-3	TRBJ2-3	CASSQDYFTDTQYF	TGCGCCAGCAGCCAAGACTACTTCACAGATACGCAGTATTTT
NA	NA	TRBV7-2	TRBJ2-7	CASSLLATYEQYF	TGTGCCAGCAGCTTACTAGCGACCTACGAGCAGTACTTC
NA	few	TRBV28	TRBJ1-5	CASRPPNQPQHF	TGTGCCAGCAGACCTCCCAATCAGCCCCAGCATTTT
TRBD1	NA	TRBV6-5	TRBJ1-2	CASRGQGRGYTF	TGTGCCAGCAGGGGACAGGGTCGGGGCTACACCTTC
NA	few	TRBV7-2	TRBJ1-5	CASSPLNNQPQHF	TGTGCCAGCAGCCCCCTGAACAATCAGCCCCAGCATTTT
TRBD1	NA	TRBV30	TRBJ2-5	CAWSRDRGQETQYF	TGTGCCTGGAGTCGGGACAGGGGACAAGAGACCCAGTACTTC
NA	once	TRBV30	TRBJ1-1	CAWSVLPANTEAFF	TGTGCCTGGAGTGTACTTCCAGCTAACACTGAAGCTTTCTTT
TRBD2	NA	TRBV4-2	TRBJ2-1	CASSLTSATFYNEQFF	TGTGCCAGCAGCCTAACTAGCGCCACCTTCTACAATGAGCAGTTCTTC
NA	NA	TRBV5-6	TRBJ2-3	CASSLLGEEGDTQYF	TGTGCCAGCAGCTTGCTGGGCGAAGAAGGAGATACGCAGTATTTT
NA	NA	TRBV5-1	TRBJ2-3	CASRSERPPDTQYF	TGCGCCAGCCGAAGCGAGCGCCCACCAGATACGCAGTATTTT
NA	few	TRBV7-3	TRBJ1-1	CASSLGGKGGTEAFF	TGTGCCAGCAGCTTAGGAGGGAAAGGAGGGACTGAAGCTTTCTTT
NA	NA	TRBV30	TRBJ2-7	CAWSALYEQYF	TGTGCCTGGAGTGCTCTTTACGAGCAGTACTTC
NA	NA	TRBV19	TRBJ1-4	CASHLRAPREKLFF	TGTGCCAGCCATCTAAGAGCCCCGAGGGAAAAACTGTTTTTT
NA	few	TRBV30	TRBJ1-2	CAWSPGNYGYTF	TGTGCCTGGAGCCCGGGGAACTATGGCTACACCTTC
TRBD2	NA	TRBV5-1	TRBJ2-3	CASSHKTSGSADTQYF	TGCGCCAGCAGCCACAAGACTAGCGGGAGTGCAGATACGCAGTATTTT
NA	many	TRBV9	TRBJ2-3	CASSVGGRVTDTQYF	TGTGCCAGCAGCGTAGGTGGCAGGGTCACAGATACGCAGTATTTT
NA	few	TRBV7-8	TRBJ1-1	CASSQSRLKAFF	TGTGCCAGCAGTCAGTCCAGGCTAAAGGCTTTCTTT
NA	NA	TRBV7-6	TRBJ2-7	CASSLGSPYEQYF	TGTGCCAGCAGCTTAGGGAGCCCCTACGAGCAGTACTTC
NA	NA	TRBV5-4	TRBJ2-7	CASSLDYSGTLGDEQYF	TGTGCCAGCAGCTTGGATTATTCCGGGACCCTAGGGGACGAGCAGTACTTC
TRBD1	NA	TRBV4-3	TRBJ2-1	CASSWGTGSNEQFF	TGCGCCAGCAGCTGGGGGACAGGGAGTAATGAGCAGTTCTTC
TRBD2	few	TRBV7-3	TRBJ2-2	CASSRSGLNTGELFF	TGTGCCAGCAGCCGTAGCGGGTTAAACACCGGGGAGCTGTTTTTT
NA	NA	TRBV5-4	TRBJ2-1	CASSLEGQSFNEQFF	TGTGCCAGCAGCTTGGAAGGACAGAGTTTCAATGAGCAGTTCTTC
TRBD2	medium-sized	TRBV4-1	TRBJ2-7	CASSQATSGRNYEQYF	TGCGCCAGCAGCCAGGCAACTAGCGGGAGAAACTACGAGCAGTACTTC
NA	NA	TRBV5-1	TRBJ2-2	CASSLVGLATSNTGELFF	TGCGCCAGCAGCTTGGTCGGGCTGGCCACATCGAACACCGGGGAGCTGTTTTTT
TRBD2	NA	TRBV6-6	TRBJ2-7	CATTLAGPTYEQYF	TGTGCCACCACACTAGCGGGGCCAACCTACGAGCAGTACTTC
NA	NA	TRBV30	TRBJ2-7	CAWSVVWGYEQYF	TGTGCCTGGAGTGTAGTTTGGGGATACGAGCAGTACTTC
NA	NA	TRBV29-1	TRBJ1-3	CSVEDREGGNTIYF	TGCAGCGTTGAAGATCGGGAAGGGGGAAACACCATATATTTT
NA	once	TRBV6-5	TRBJ2-5	CASETVQYF	TGTGCCAGCGAGACAGTCCAGTACTTC
TRBD1	NA	TRBV30	TRBJ1-6	CAWSVGGGTVNSPLHF	TGTGCCTGGAGTGTAGGGGGTGGGACAGTGAATTCACCCCTCCACTTT
NA	NA	TRBV9	TRBJ2-3	CASSLTSTTDTQYF	TGTGCCAGCAGCCTTACTAGCACAACAGATACGCAGTATTTT
NA	few	TRBV6-6	TRBJ2-7	CASSYGRQPYEQYF	TGTGCCAGCAGTTACGGGAGACAGCCTTACGAGCAGTACTTC
NA	NA	TRBV27	TRBJ2-4	CASSPARRPNIQYF	TGTGCCAGCAGTCCCGCCCGACGCCCGAACATTCAGTACTTC